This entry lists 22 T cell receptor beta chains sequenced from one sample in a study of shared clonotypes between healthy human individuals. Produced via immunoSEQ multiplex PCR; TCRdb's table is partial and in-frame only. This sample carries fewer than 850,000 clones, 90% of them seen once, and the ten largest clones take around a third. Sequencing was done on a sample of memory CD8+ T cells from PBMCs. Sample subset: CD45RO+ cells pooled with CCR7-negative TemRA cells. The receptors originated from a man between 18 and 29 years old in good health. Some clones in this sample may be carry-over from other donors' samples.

CDR3 DNA: TGTGCCAGCATTGGTGGGTATAGCAATCAGCCCCAGCATTTT. This codes for CASIGGYSNQPQHF. The genes are TRBV6-1 and TRBJ1-5; D uncertain. Deletions cut 7 bases from V and 0 bases from J, with 10 bases between. The germline CDR1 and CDR2 sequences are MNHNS and SASEGT. The CDR3 length is 14 residues.

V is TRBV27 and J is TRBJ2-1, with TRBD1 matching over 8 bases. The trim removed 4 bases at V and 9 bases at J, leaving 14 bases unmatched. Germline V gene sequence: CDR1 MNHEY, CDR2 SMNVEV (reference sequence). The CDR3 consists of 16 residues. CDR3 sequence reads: CASSSGQGAKRGEQFF. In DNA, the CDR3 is TGTGCCAGCAGTTCGGGTCAGGGGGCTAAAAGGGGTGAGCAGTTCTTC.

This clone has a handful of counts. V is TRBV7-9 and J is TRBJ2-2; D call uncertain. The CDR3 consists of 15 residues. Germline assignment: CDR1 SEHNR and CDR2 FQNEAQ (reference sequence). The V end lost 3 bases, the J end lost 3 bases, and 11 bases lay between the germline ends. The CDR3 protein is CASSFGSADTGELFF. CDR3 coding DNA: TGTGCCAGCAGCTTTGGAAGCGCAGACACCGGGGAGCTGTTTTTT.

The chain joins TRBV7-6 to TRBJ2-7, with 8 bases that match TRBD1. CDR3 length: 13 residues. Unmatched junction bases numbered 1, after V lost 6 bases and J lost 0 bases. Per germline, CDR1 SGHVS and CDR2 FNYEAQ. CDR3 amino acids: CASRDRDSYEQYF. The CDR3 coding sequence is TGTGCCAGCAGGGACAGGGACTCCTACGAGCAGTACTTC.

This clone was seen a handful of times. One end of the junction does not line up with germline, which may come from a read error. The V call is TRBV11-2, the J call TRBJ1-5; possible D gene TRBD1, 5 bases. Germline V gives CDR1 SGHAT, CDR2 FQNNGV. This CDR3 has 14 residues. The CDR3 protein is CASSLEAGNQPQHF. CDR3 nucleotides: TGTGCCAGCAGCCTAGAGGCAGGGAATCAGCCCCAGCATTTT.

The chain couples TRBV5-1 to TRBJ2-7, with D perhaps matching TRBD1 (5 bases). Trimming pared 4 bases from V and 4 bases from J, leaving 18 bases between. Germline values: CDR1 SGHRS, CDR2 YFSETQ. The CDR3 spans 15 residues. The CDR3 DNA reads TGCGCCAGCAGCCCGACTTCAGGGAAAGCATACGAGCAGTACTTC. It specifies CASSPTSGKAYEQYF.

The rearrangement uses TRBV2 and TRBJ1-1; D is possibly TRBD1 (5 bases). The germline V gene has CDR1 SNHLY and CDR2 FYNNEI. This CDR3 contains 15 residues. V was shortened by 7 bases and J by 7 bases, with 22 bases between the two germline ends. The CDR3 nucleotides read TGTGCCAGCATCCCTCAGGCCAGGACAAGAGTTGAAGCTTTCTTT. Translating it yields CASIPQARTRVEAFF.

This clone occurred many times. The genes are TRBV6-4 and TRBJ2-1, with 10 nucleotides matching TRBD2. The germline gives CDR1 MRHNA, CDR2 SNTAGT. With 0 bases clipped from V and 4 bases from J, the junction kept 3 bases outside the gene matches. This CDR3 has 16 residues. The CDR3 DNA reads TGTGCCAGCAGTGACTCGCCTAGCGGGGGATACAATGAGCAGTTCTTC. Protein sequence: CASSDSPSGGYNEQFF.

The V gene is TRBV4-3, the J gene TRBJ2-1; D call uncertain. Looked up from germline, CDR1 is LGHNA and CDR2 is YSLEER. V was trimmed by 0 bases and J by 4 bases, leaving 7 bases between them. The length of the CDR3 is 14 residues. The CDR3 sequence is CASSQDNLYNEQFF. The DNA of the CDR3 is TGCGCCAGCAGCCAAGATAACTTATACAATGAGCAGTTCTTC.

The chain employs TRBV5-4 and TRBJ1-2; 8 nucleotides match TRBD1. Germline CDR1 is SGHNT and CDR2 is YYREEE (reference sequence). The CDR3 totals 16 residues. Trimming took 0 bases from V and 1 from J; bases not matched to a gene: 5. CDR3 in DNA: TGTGCCAGCAGCTTGGACAGGGACAGGATTAACTATGGCTACACCTTC. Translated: CASSLDRDRINYGYTF.

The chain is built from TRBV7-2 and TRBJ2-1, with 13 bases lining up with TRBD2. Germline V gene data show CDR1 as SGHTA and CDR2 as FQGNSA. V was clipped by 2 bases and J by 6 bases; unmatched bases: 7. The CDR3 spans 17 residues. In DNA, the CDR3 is TGTGCCAGCAGCTTATACCTTACTAGCGGGAGGGCCAATGAGCAGTTCTTC. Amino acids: CASSLYLTSGRANEQFF.

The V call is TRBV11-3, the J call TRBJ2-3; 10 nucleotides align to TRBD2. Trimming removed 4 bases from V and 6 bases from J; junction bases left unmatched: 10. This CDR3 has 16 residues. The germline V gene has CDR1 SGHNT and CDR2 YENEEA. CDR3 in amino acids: CASSSRAGGLADTQYF. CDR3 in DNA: TGTGCCAGCAGCTCCCGAGCGGGAGGGCTGGCCGATACGCAGTATTTT.

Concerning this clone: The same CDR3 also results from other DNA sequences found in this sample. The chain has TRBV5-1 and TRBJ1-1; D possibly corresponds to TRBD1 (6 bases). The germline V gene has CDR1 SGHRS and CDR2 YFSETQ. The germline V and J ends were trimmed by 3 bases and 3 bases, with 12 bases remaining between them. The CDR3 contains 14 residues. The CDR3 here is CASSSHPGDTEAFF. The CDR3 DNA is TGCGCCAGCAGCTCTCATCCAGGGGACACTGAAGCTTTCTTT.

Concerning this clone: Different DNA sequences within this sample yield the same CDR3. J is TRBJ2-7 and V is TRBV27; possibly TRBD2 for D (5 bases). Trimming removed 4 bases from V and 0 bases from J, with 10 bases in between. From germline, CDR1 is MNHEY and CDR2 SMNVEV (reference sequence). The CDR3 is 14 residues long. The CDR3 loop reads CASSSRDSSYEQYF. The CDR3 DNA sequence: TGTGCCAGCAGTTCCCGGGATAGCTCCTACGAGCAGTACTTC.

This chain's CDR3 is CATSHFPGGYEQYF. CDR3 in DNA: TGTGCCACCAGCCACTTCCCCGGCGGCTACGAGCAGTACTTC. The chain uses TRBV15 and TRBJ2-7; D remains ambiguous. Germline loops: CDR1 LNHNV, CDR2 YYDKDF (reference sequence). The CDR3 has 14 residues. V lost 5 bases and J lost 3, with 14 bases in between. Full variable domain (missing parts from reference TRBV15 and TRBJ2-7): DAMVIQNPRYQVTQFGKPVTLSCSQTLNHNVMYWYQQKSSQAPKLLFHYYDKDFNNEADTPDNFQSRRPNTSFCFLDIRSPGLGDTAMYLCATSHFPGGYEQYFGPGTRLTVT.

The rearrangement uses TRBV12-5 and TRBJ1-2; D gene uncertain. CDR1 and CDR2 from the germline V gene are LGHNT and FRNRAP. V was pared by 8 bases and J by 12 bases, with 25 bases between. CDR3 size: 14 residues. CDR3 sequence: CASSYVLDPREHTF. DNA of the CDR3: TGTGCTAGTAGCTACGTTTTGGACCCCCGGGAACACACCTTC.

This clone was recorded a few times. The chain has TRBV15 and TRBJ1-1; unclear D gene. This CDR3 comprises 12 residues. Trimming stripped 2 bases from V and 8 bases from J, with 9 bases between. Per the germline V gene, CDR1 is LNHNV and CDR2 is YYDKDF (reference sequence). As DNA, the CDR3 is TGTGCCACCAGCAGATCCGGTGGCGAAGCTTTCTTT. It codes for CATSRSGGEAFF.

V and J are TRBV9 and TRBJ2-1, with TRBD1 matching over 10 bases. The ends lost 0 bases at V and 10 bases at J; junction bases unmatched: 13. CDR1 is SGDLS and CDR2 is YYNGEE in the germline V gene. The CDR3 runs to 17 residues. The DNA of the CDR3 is TGTGCCAGCAGCGTAGCGACAGGGGGCCCCGGTTTGGGGGAGCAGTTCTTC. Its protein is CASSVATGGPGLGEQFF.

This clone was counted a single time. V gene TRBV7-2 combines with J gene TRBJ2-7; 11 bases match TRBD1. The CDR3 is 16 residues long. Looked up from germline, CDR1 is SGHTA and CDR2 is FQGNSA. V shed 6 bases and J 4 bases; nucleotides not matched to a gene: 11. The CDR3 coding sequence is TGTGCCAGCAGTCACGCTCAGGGACAGGGGGTATACGAGCAGTACTTC. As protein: CASSHAQGQGVYEQYF.

This chain's CDR3 is CASSTRTSGTLEQYF. DNA for the CDR3: TGTGCCAGCAGCACCCGGACTAGCGGGACTCTCGAGCAGTACTTC. This rearrangement joins TRBV7-9 to TRBJ2-7, with 12 positions matching TRBD2. This CDR3 comprises 15 residues. Germline V gene sequence: CDR1 SEHNR, CDR2 FQNEAQ (reference sequence). Trimming cost V 5 bases and J 6 bases; bases outside gene matches: 8.

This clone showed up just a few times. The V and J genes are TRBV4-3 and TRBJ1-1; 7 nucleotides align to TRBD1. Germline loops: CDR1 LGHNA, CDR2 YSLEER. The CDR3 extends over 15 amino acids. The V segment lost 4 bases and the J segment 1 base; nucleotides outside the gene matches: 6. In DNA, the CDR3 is TGCGCCAGCAGCCCTCACAGGGGCCAGAACACTGAAGCTTTCTTT. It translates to CASSPHRGQNTEAFF.

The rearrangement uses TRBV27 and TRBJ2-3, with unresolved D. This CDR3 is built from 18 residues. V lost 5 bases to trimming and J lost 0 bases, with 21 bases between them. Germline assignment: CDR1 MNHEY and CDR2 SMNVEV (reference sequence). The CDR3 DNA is TGTGCCAGCAGTCGTAGGGATCGCGTCTCCTCTAGCACAGATACGCAGTATTTT. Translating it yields CASSRRDRVSSSTDTQYF.